This T cell receptor beta chain originates from a study of T cell responses to AZD1222 COVID-19 vaccine. There are 14 residues in the CDR3. From germline, CDR1 is SNHLY and CDR2 FYNNEI. The V end was cut by 5 bases, the J end by 4 bases, with 14 bases between. Clones were sequenced by immunoSEQ multiplex PCR, and TCRdb holds only the in-frame ones, with some missing. This table holds 150,000 or so clones, 85% to 95% found once. Second-dose recipients at about 4 or about 12 weeks were treated as one pooled group. This sample comprised peripheral blood, obtained 28 days after the second AZD1222 dose. This receptor was identified in an adult who received the AZD1222 COVID-19 vaccine. This chain uses TRBV2 with TRBJ1-2, with a tentative D call TRBD1 (6 bases). The CDR3 loop is CASSTGQGSYGYTF. As DNA, the CDR3 is TGTGCCAGCAGTACGGGGCAGGGGAGCTATGGCTACACCTTC.